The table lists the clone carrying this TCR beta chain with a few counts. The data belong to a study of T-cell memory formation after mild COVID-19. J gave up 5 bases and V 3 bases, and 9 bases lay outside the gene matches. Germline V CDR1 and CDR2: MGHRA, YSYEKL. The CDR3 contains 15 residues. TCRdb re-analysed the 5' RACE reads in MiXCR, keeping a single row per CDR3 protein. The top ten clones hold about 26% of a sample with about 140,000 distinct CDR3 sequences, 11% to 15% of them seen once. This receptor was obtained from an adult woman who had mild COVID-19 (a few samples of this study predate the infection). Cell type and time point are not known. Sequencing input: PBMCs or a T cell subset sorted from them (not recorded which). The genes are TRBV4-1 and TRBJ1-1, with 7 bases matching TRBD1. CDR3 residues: CASSQSTGWRTEAFF. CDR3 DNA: TGCGCCAGCAGCCAGTCGACAGGGTGGAGGACTGAAGCTTTCTTT.